The 26 T cell receptor beta chains below were found in one sample sequenced in a study of blood T cell repertoires in COVID-19. Generated by immunoSEQ multiplex PCR, the TCRdb table keeps only in-frame clones and is missing some. The sample lists over 75,000 clones; around 78% were seen once. Sequencing was carried out using peripheral blood. The receptors come from a human donor in a cohort sampled during active COVID-19.

The chain joins TRBV29-1 to TRBJ2-2, with a weak D call TRBD2 (6 bases). Trimming pared 0 bases from V and 15 bases from J, leaving 11 bases between. Germline V lookup: CDR1 SQVTM, CDR2 ANQGSEA. The CDR3 is 11 amino acids. This CDR3 is CSVEDRGWVFF. The DNA for the CDR3 is TGCAGCGTTGAAGATCGGGGGTGGGTGTTTTTT.

This clone was found once. This chain joins TRBV4-1 and TRBJ2-7; possibly TRBD1 for D (6 bases). Deletions cut 1 base from V and 1 base from J, with 11 bases between. Germline CDR1 MGHRA, CDR2 YSYEKL. This CDR3 has 15 residues. The CDR3 sequence is CASSQGADSSYEQYF. CDR3 in DNA: TGCGCCAGCAGCCAAGGTGCGGACAGTTCCTACGAGCAGTACTTC.

This clone appeared a few times. This rearrangement joins TRBV2 to TRBJ2-1; 7 nucleotides line up with TRBD1. CDR1 and CDR2 (germline): SNHLY, FYNNEI. The CDR3 runs 18 residues. The V and J ends lost 3 bases and 5 bases, in that order; junction bases with no gene match: 16. CDR3 amino acids: CASSEDPTGLPSNNEQFF. The DNA for the CDR3 is TGTGCCAGCAGTGAGGATCCGACAGGGCTCCCCTCTAACAATGAGCAGTTCTTC.

This clone appeared once. The V gene is TRBV24-1, the J gene TRBJ1-5; 8 bases map to TRBD1. Unmatched junction bases numbered 5, after V lost 4 bases and J lost 1 base. This CDR3 contains 16 residues. Germline V gene sequence: CDR1 KGHDR, CDR2 SFDVKD. The CDR3 here is CATSEAGGASNQPQHF. CDR3 DNA sequence: TGTGCCACCAGTGAGGCAGGGGGCGCGAGCAATCAGCCCCAGCATTTT.

V and J are TRBV6-5 and TRBJ2-1; 9 bases agree with TRBD2. CDR1 and CDR2 from the germline V gene are MNHEY and SVGAGI. The trim removed 0 bases at V and 2 bases at J, leaving 2 bases unmatched. This CDR3 contains 16 residues. The CDR3 DNA follows: TGTGCCAGCAGTTACTCGACTAGCGGAGCCTACAATGAGCAGTTCTTC. As protein: CASSYSTSGAYNEQFF.

V is TRBV3-1 (or the pseudogene TRBV3-2) and J is TRBJ2-3; TRBD2 matches 12 bases. The CDR3 consists of 17 residues. Germline V gene data show CDR1 as LGHDT and CDR2 as YNNKEL (reference sequence). Trimming took 4 bases from V and 5 from J; bases not matched to a gene: 10. The CDR3 nucleotides are TGTGCCAGCAGCCCGGGACTAGCGGGCGATTCGAGAGATACGCAGTATTTT. Protein: CASSPGLAGDSRDTQYF.

CDR3 amino acids: CAISSGQGAAYEQYV. The CDR3, as DNA: TGTGCCATCAGTTCGGGACAGGGGGCGGCCTACGAGCAGTACGTC. The rearrangement links TRBV10-3 to TRBJ2-7; 12 nucleotides match TRBD1. The CDR3 has 15 amino acids. After removal of 5 bases from V and 2 bases from J, the junction contained 4 bases not matched to a gene. CDR1 and CDR2 from the germline V gene are ENHRY and SYGVKD.

This clone occurred a few times. Mismatch with germline at one junction end may stem from a read error. The chain employs TRBV20-1 and TRBJ1-1, with D tentatively TRBD1 (6 bases). The CDR3 runs 11 residues. Germline CDR1 reads DFQATT; CDR2 reads SNEGSKA (reference sequence). CDR3 protein: CSARAGQWAIF. The CDR3 DNA sequence: TGCAGTGCTAGAGCTGGACAGTGGGCGATCTTT.

The chain couples TRBV10-3 to TRBJ2-3; maybe TRBD2 (6 bases). Looked up from germline, CDR1 is ENHRY and CDR2 is SYGVKD. The CDR3 covers 12 residues. The V and J ends lost 6 bases and 4 bases respectively, with 8 bases between them. This CDR3 is CAIRTSSDTQYF. The CDR3 DNA follows: TGTGCCATCAGGACTAGTTCAGATACGCAGTATTTT.

This clone appeared a few times. The V call is TRBV7-2, the J call TRBJ2-1; a weak D match, TRBD1 (5 bases). The V and J ends lost 2 bases and 10 bases respectively, with 15 bases between them. CDR3 length: 14 amino acids. In germline, CDR1 is SGHTA, CDR2 FQGNSA. The CDR3 reads CASSLQGFWGEQFF. In DNA form, the CDR3 reads TGTGCCAGCAGCTTACAGGGTTTCTGGGGAGAGCAGTTCTTC.

The rearrangement links TRBV25-1 to TRBJ1-6, with 10 bases fitting TRBD1. With 7 bases clipped from V and 9 bases from J, the junction kept 9 bases outside the gene matches. The CDR3 loop spans 15 amino acids. The germline V gene has CDR1 MGHDK and CDR2 SYGVNS. Written as DNA, the CDR3 is TGTGCCAGCACCCCCCGGGGACAGGGGACTTCACCCCTCCACTTT. Residues: CASTPRGQGTSPLHF.

In its sample, this clone was seen once. The V and J genes are TRBV2 and TRBJ1-6; 8 bases are shared with TRBD1. Germline V lookup: CDR1 SNHLY, CDR2 FYNNEI. The CDR3 runs 14 residues. V shed 7 bases, J shed 4 bases, and the junction held 3 bases outside the gene matches. The CDR3 nucleotides read TGTGCCAGCAAGGGGGACAGGTATAATTCACCCCTCCACTTT. Translation gives CASKGDRYNSPLHF.

The rearrangement links TRBV6-5 to TRBJ1-1; D gene uncertain. From germline, CDR1 is MNHEY and CDR2 SVGAGI. The CDR3 contains 15 residues. V was trimmed by 2 bases and J by 0 bases, leaving 10 bases between them. The CDR3 bases are TGTGCCAGCAGTTACGGGGAGGGAATGAACACTGAAGCTTTCTTT. Translated: CASSYGEGMNTEAFF.

Only a few counts were recorded for this clone. The CDR3 region is CASSLGRGTAYNEQFF. Written as DNA, the CDR3 is TGCGCCAGCAGCCTGGGGCGCGGGACCGCTTACAATGAGCAGTTCTTC. V is TRBV5-1 and J is TRBJ2-1, with D maybe TRBD2 (6 bases). The CDR3 length is 16 residues. CDR1 SGHRS and CDR2 YFSETQ come from the germline V gene. Trimming pared 4 bases from V and 4 bases from J, leaving 18 bases between.

The CDR3 nucleotides read TGTGCCAGCAGGGGGGACAGGGGTATTGGTAATTCACCCCTCCACTTT. Its translation: CASRGDRGIGNSPLHF. The chain couples TRBV28 to TRBJ1-6; 10 bases map to TRBD1. This CDR3 has 16 residues. Germline trimming cut 6 bases from V and 6 bases from J; bases unmatched to any gene: 8. Germline CDR1 reads MDHEN; CDR2 reads SYDVKM.

V and J are TRBV19 and TRBJ2-5, with D perhaps TRBD1 (7 bases). V was trimmed by 10 bases and J by 4 bases, leaving 19 bases between them. CDR3 length equals 14 residues. From germline, CDR1 is LNHDA and CDR2 SQIVND (reference sequence). The CDR3 DNA sequence: TGTGCCACCCGTTATCGGCAGGGGGGAGAGACCCAGTACTTC. Its translation: CATRYRQGGETQYF.

This sequence joins TRBV7-6 and TRBJ1-5; TRBD1 is a possible D gene (6 bases). The CDR3 has 15 amino acids. Between the trimmed V and J ends, which lost 5 bases and 4 bases, there was a span of 15 bases. In germline, CDR1 is SGHVS, CDR2 FNYEAQ. The CDR3 is CASSTNQGPNQPQHF. For the CDR3, the DNA is TGTGCCAGCAGCACAAATCAGGGGCCTAATCAGCCCCAGCATTTT. Complete variable domain (other parts from reference TRBV7-6 and TRBJ1-5): GAGVSQSPRYKVTKRGQDVALRCDPISGHVSLYWYRQALGQGPEFLTYFNYEAQQDKSGLPNDRFSAERPEGSISTLTIQRTEQRDSAMYRCASSTNQGPNQPQHFGDGTRLSIL.

There are a few counts of this clone. The chain links TRBV27 to TRBJ1-1; D might be TRBD1 (6 bases). CDR3 size: 14 residues. Trimming cost V 6 bases and J 3 bases, with 14 bases left between them. In germline, CDR1 is MNHEY, CDR2 SMNVEV (reference sequence). CDR3 DNA sequence: TGTGCCAGCAGACTACAGGGCGCGCACACTGAAGCTTTCTTT. It specifies CASRLQGAHTEAFF.

This chain connects TRBV7-9 to TRBJ2-4; D remains ambiguous. The CDR3 spans 18 residues. V gave up 1 base and J gave up 0 bases, with 16 bases separating them. Germline lookup yields CDR1 SEHNR and CDR2 FQNEAQ (reference sequence). The CDR3 spells CASSLVTPRPRAKNIQYF. The CDR3 DNA follows: TGTGCCAGCAGCTTAGTCACCCCCAGGCCAAGAGCCAAAAACATTCAGTACTTC.

This clone appeared a few times. V and J are TRBV27 and TRBJ1-5; D uncertain. V was shortened by 8 bases and J by 0 bases, with 14 bases between the two germline ends. CDR3 length equals 15 residues. Looked up from germline, CDR1 is MNHEY and CDR2 is SMNVEV (reference sequence). This CDR3 reads CASGPALFSNQPQHF. In nucleotides, the CDR3 is TGTGCCAGCGGCCCAGCGCTCTTTAGCAATCAGCCCCAGCATTTT.

The chain carries TRBV27 and TRBJ2-1, with 9 positions matching TRBD2. The CDR3 runs to 16 residues. The J segment lost 8 bases and the V segment lost 6 bases, leaving 14 bases of the junction unmatched. Germline V gives CDR1 MNHEY, CDR2 SMNVEV (reference sequence). CDR3 sequence reads: CASRPLFAGGIDEQFF. In nucleotides, the CDR3 is TGTGCCAGCAGACCCTTATTTGCGGGGGGGATAGATGAGCAGTTCTTC.

This chain uses TRBV19 with TRBJ2-3; 10 bases line up with TRBD2. Per germline, CDR1 LNHDA and CDR2 SQIVND (reference sequence). This CDR3 is 11 amino acids long. V gave up 8 bases and J gave up 9 bases; unmatched junction bases: 2. CDR3 region: CASQRGGTQYF. As DNA, the CDR3 is TGTGCCAGTCAGCGGGGGGGCACGCAGTATTTT.

DNA of the CDR3: TGTGCCAGCAGCCCCATGGGACAGGGGTTAGATACGCAGTATTTT. Protein product: CASSPMGQGLDTQYF. This rearrangement joins TRBV5-8 to TRBJ2-3; 10 bases are a match to TRBD1. V shed 4 bases and J 5 bases; nucleotides not matched to a gene: 7. Germline V gene lookup returns CDR1 SGHTS and CDR2 YDEGEE. This CDR3 comprises 15 residues.

The chain joins TRBV18 to TRBJ1-2; 9 nucleotides align to TRBD1. The CDR3 totals 17 residues. CDR1 is KGHSH and CDR2 is LQKENI in the germline V gene. V shed 6 bases and J 1 base; nucleotides not matched to a gene: 12. DNA for the CDR3: TGTGCCAGCTCTCCTTTAGCGGGGACAGGGCTTAACTATGGCTACACCTTC. Translating gives CASSPLAGTGLNYGYTF.

In its sample, this clone was seen a few times. The rearrangement links TRBV7-2 to TRBJ1-3; 8 positions agree with TRBD1. The ends lost 6 bases at V and 6 bases at J; junction bases unmatched: 7. Germline CDR1 and CDR2: SGHTA and FQGNSA. This CDR3 comprises 14 residues. The CDR3 DNA reads TGTGCCAGCAGTCCGGGACAGGCCTCAAACACCATATATTTT. Translating it yields CASSPGQASNTIYF.

This clone was recorded a few times. The J gene is TRBJ1-1, the V gene TRBV7-8; tentatively, D is TRBD1 (6 bases). V lost 2 bases to trimming and J lost 0 bases, with 13 bases between them. Germline V gene data show CDR1 as SGHVS and CDR2 as FQNEAQ. This CDR3 has 16 amino acids. This CDR3 is CASSLQPGDMNTEAFF. The CDR3 DNA reads as TGTGCCAGCAGCTTACAACCAGGGGACATGAACACTGAAGCTTTCTTT.